The rows below give T cell receptor beta chains drawn from one sample of a study of memory CD4+ T cells and cytomegalovirus serostatus. TCRdb's table, derived via immunoSEQ multiplex PCR, lists solely in-frame clones and lacks some. The sample gives tens of thousands of clones, 60% to 80% of which show up once; 0.61% is in the top ten. The specimen was memory CD4+ T cells from blood. Receptors originate from an adult in good health and CMV-seronegative. CDR3s include the opening cysteine and the closing phenylalanine or tryptophan. A D gene is named only where the DNA matches it firmly. Size is stated for part of the rows, as once, few or many counts, or as a class when the clone is expanded.

TRBJ1-5 | NA | TRBV30 | NA | CACSQGRGNQPQHF | TGTGCCTGTTCCCAGGGGAGGGGCAATCAGCCCCAGCATTTT
TRBJ2-1 | NA | TRBV5-1 | TRBD2 | CASSLEGGGAVHEQFF | TGCGCCAGCAGCTTGGAGGGCGGGGGGGCCGTCCATGAGCAGTTCTTC
TRBJ2-1 | NA | TRBV18 | NA | CASSPPQRPRNYNEQFF | TGTGCCAGCTCACCCCCACAGAGACCTAGGAACTACAATGAGCAGTTCTTC
TRBJ2-5 | once | TRBV11-2 | NA | CASSSASRWETQYF | TGTGCCAGCAGCTCAGCCTCACGGTGGGAGACCCAGTACTTC
TRBJ2-2 | NA | TRBV4-1 | TRBD2 | CASSRGLANTGELFF | TGCGCCAGCAGCCGGGGACTAGCGAACACCGGGGAGCTGTTTTTT
TRBJ1-4 | NA | TRBV5-8 | NA | CASSYRVGKLFF | TGTGCCAGCAGTTACAGGGTAGGGAAACTGTTTTTT
TRBJ1-1 | NA | TRBV18 | NA | CASSPDTRFEAFF | TGTGCCAGCTCACCCGACACGAGATTCGAAGCTTTCTTT
TRBJ1-2 | once | TRBV5-4 | TRBD1 | CASSGQGQGVLGYGYTF | TGTGCCAGCAGCGGACAGGGACAGGGGGTGTTGGGCTATGGCTACACCTTC
TRBJ2-7 | NA | TRBV30 | TRBD2 | CVGGTSSYEQYF | TGTGTCGGCGGGACTAGTTCGTACGAGCAGTACTTC
TRBJ2-7 | few | TRBV5-1 | NA | CASSLDSVSYEQYF | TGCGCCAGCAGCTTGGACAGCGTCAGCTACGAGCAGTACTTC
TRBJ1-2 | few | TRBV6-5 | TRBD1 | CASSGQDTNYGYTF | TGTGCCAGCTCGGGACAGGACACTAACTATGGCTACACCTTC
TRBJ2-3 | NA | TRBV15 | NA | CATSRESDTQYF | TGTGCCACCAGCAGAGAGTCAGATACGCAGTATTTT
TRBJ1-2 | medium-sized | TRBV13 | NA | CASSLDSSAYGYTF | TGTGCCAGCAGCTTAGATAGTTCCGCCTATGGCTACACCTTC
TRBJ1-2 | NA | TRBV28 | NA | CASSLRLGVRERANYGYTF | TGTGCCAGCAGTTTAAGGCTTGGAGTCAGGGAAAGAGCTAACTATGGCTACACCTTC
TRBJ2-3 | NA | TRBV5-4 | NA | CASSLETGTDTQYF | TGTGCCAGCAGCTTGGAGACAGGCACAGATACGCAGTATTTT
TRBJ1-4 | NA | TRBV5-1 | NA | CASSSAGGTNEKLFF | TGCGCCAGCAGCTCAGCGGGGGGGACTAATGAAAAACTGTTTTTT
TRBJ2-7 | NA | TRBV6-4 | NA | CASSAGPDSQQYF | TGTGCCAGCAGTGCCGGCCCGGACAGCCAGCAGTACTTC
TRBJ2-7 | NA | TRBV30 | NA | CAWSVMVFYEQYF | TGTGCCTGGAGTGTAATGGTGTTCTACGAGCAGTACTTC
TRBJ1-3 | NA | TRBV6-1 | NA | CASSEDYWGGGNTIYF | TGTGCCAGCAGTGAAGATTATTGGGGAGGTGGAAACACCATATATTTT
TRBJ2-1 | NA | TRBV6-5 | NA | CASSRFDEQFF | TGTGCCAGCTCGAGGTTCGATGAGCAGTTCTTC
TRBJ2-1 | NA | TRBV10-3 | NA | CAISEPRTGYNEQFF | TGTGCCATCAGTGAGCCCCGGACGGGGTACAATGAGCAGTTCTTC
TRBJ2-1 | NA | TRBV7-2 | NA | CASSLAAGAFNEQFF | TGTGCCAGCAGCTTAGCCGCGGGGGCGTTCAATGAGCAGTTCTTC
TRBJ2-3 | NA | TRBV12-2 | NA | CAPRVLPWTDTQYF | TGTGCACCCCGGGTGCTCCCTTGGACAGATACGCAGTATTTT
TRBJ1-1 | NA | TRBV2 | NA | CASSPRPMNTEAFF | TGTGCCAGCAGCCCCCGGCCGATGAACACTGAAGCTTTCTTT
TRBJ2-7 | NA | TRBV5-4 | NA | CASSLAQSSSYEQYF | TGTGCCAGCAGCTTGGCACAGTCTAGCTCCTACGAGCAGTACTTC
TRBJ2-7 | NA | TRBV28 | NA | CASRTLSFISSYEQYF | TGTGCCAGCCGAACACTCTCGTTCATAAGTTCCTACGAGCAGTACTTC
TRBJ1-2 | NA | TRBV6-5 | NA | CASSFVRENYGYTF | TGTGCCAGCAGTTTCGTTAGGGAGAACTATGGCTACACCTTC
TRBJ1-4 | NA | TRBV5-8 | NA | CASSLEYGNEKLFF | TGTGCCAGCAGCTTGGAATACGGGAATGAAAAACTGTTTTTT
TRBJ2-5 | NA | TRBV11-2 | NA | CASSLGSGVIRETQYF | TGTGCCAGCAGCTTAGGCTCTGGGGTCATACGAGAGACCCAGTACTTC
TRBJ1-5 | NA | TRBV21-1 | NA | CASSKAGNNQPQHF | TGTGCCAGCAGCAAAGCAGGGAACAATCAGCCCCAGCATTTT
TRBJ1-2 | NA | TRBV4-1 | NA | CASSQEPSRTTYGYTF | TGCGCCAGCAGCCAAGAACCTTCCCGGACGACCTATGGCTACACCTTC
TRBJ2-3 | NA | TRBV11-2 | TRBD2 | CASSLEGRDRSTDTQYF | TGTGCCAGCAGCTTAGAAGGGAGGGATAGGAGCACAGATACGCAGTATTTT
TRBJ1-1 | few | TRBV6-5 | NA | CATQSLLNTEAFF | TGTGCCACCCAGTCACTCTTGAACACTGAAGCTTTCTTT
TRBJ2-2 | NA | TRBV5-3 | NA | CARSLKKGGGTGELFF | TGTGCCAGAAGCTTAAAGAAGGGGGGAGGCACCGGGGAGCTGTTTTTT
TRBJ2-5 | NA | TRBV4-2 | NA | CASSQAFNSQETQYF | TGTGCCAGCAGCCAAGCCTTTAACTCCCAAGAGACCCAGTACTTC
TRBJ2-7 | NA | TRBV10-3 | TRBD1 | CAISESWDSSYEQYF | TGTGCCATCAGTGAGTCTTGGGACAGTAGCTACGAGCAGTACTTC
TRBJ1-1 | few | TRBV5-5 | NA | CASSLALRAFF | TGTGCCAGCAGCTTGGCGCTCAGAGCTTTCTTT
TRBJ1-2 | once | TRBV18 | NA | CASSPPSTVDSLLPYGYTF | TGTGCCAGCTCACCACCTAGTACTGTAGATTCCCTCCTCCCCTATGGCTACACCTTC
TRBJ2-3 | NA | TRBV13 | NA | CASSFYAGETDTQYF | TGTGCCAGCAGCTTTTATGCAGGTGAGACAGATACGCAGTATTTT
TRBJ2-7 | NA | TRBV6-1 | NA | CASSEWTDFYEQYF | TGTGCCAGCAGTGAATGGACTGATTTTTACGAGCAGTACTTC
TRBJ2-6 | NA | TRBV30 | NA | CAWSQWGTGANVLTF | TGTGCCTGGAGCCAGTGGGGCACTGGGGCCAACGTCCTGACTTTC
TRBJ2-2 | few | TRBV6-8 | NA | CASSSRAANTGELFF | TGTGCCAGCAGTTCAAGAGCCGCGAACACCGGGGAGCTGTTTTTT
TRBJ1-6 | NA | TRBV9 | NA | CASSVRGDAYNSPLHF | TGTGCCAGCAGCGTACGAGGGGACGCCTATAATTCACCCCTCCACTTT
TRBJ2-7 | NA | TRBV21-1 | NA | CASSPYEQYF | TGTGCCAGCAGTCCCTACGAGCAGTACTTC
TRBJ1-1 | NA | TRBV5-1 | NA | CASSLSRVTEAFF | TGCGCCAGCAGCTTGTCCAGGGTAACTGAAGCTTTCTTT
TRBJ2-7 | once | TRBV7-9 | TRBD2 | CASSLVAGAPYEQYF | TGTGCCAGCAGCTTGGTAGCGGGGGCCCCCTACGAGCAGTACTTC
TRBJ1-2 | once | TRBV9 | TRBD1 | CASSVDGQGYYGYTF | TGTGCCAGCAGCGTAGACGGACAGGGATATTATGGCTACACCTTC
TRBJ1-1 | NA | TRBV14 | NA | CASSANTEAFF | TGTGCCAGCAGCGCTAACACTGAAGCTTTCTTT
TRBJ1-5 | once | TRBV6-1 | NA | CASREIPLGNQPQHF | TGTGCCAGCAGGGAAATTCCTCTGGGCAATCAGCCCCAGCATTTT